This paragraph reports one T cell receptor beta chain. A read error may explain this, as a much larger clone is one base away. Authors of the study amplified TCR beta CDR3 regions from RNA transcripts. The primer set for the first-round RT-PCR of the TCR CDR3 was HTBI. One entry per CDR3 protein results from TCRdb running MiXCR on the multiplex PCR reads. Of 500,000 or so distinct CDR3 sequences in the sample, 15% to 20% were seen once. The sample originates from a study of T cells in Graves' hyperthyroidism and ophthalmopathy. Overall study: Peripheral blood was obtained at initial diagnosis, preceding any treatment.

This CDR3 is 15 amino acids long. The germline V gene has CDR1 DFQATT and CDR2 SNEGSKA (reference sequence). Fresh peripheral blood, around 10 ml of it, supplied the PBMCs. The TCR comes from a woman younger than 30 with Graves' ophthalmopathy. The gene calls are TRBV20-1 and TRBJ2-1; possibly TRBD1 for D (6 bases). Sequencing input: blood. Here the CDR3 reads CSASKTGLSYNEQLF. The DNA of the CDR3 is TGCAGTGCTAGTAAGACAGGCCTCTCCTACAATGAGCAGCTCTTC.